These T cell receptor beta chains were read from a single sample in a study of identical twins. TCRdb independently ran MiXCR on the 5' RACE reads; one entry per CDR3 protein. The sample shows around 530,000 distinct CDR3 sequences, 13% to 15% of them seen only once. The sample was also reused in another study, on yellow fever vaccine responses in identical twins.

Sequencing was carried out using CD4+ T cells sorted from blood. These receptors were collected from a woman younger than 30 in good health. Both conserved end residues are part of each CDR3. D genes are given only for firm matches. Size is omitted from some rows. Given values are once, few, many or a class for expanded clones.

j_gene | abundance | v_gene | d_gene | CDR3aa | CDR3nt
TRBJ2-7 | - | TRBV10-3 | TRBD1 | CAIRSDRGRDEQYF | TGTGCCATCAGATCGGACAGGGGGCGCGACGAGCAGTACTTC
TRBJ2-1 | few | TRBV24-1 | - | CATSDPLIATSNEQFF | TGTGCCACCAGTGATCCGTTGATTGCGACTAGCAATGAGCAGTTCTTC
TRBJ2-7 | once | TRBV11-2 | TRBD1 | CASSSIQGISYEQYF | TGTGCCAGCAGCAGCATACAGGGGATCTCCTACGAGCAGTACTTC
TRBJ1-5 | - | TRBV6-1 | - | CASSGPGSLPQHF | TGTGCCAGCAGTGGCCCAGGAAGTTTGCCCCAGCATTTT
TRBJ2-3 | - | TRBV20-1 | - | CSARFGDTQYF | TGCAGTGCCAGATTCGGAGATACGCAGTATTTT
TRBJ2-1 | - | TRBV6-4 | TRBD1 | CASGGQAGEQFF | TGTGCCAGCGGGGGACAGGCAGGTGAGCAGTTCTTC
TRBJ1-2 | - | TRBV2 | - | CASRPIWGGYTF | TGTGCCAGCAGGCCAATCTGGGGAGGCTACACCTTC
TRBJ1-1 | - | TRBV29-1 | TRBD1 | CSVYRGPMNTEAFF | TGCAGCGTATACAGGGGGCCGATGAACACTGAAGCTTTCTTT
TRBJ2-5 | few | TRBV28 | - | CASSLTAGEVDETQYF | TGTGCCAGCAGTTTAACGGCAGGAGAAGTCGACGAGACCCAGTACTTC
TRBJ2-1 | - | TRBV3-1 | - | CASSQEVLYNEQFF | TGTGCCAGCAGCCAAGAAGTACTCTACAATGAGCAGTTCTTC